The 10 T cell receptor beta chains in this list originate from one sample, sequenced in a study of T cell responses to AZD1222 COVID-19 vaccine. Sequencing used immunoSEQ multiplex PCR; TCRdb keeps in-frame clones, though not all of them. This sample has more than 150,000 clones, with over 75% found just once. The specimen comprised peripheral blood, sampled on day 0 of AZD1222 vaccination. These receptors came from an adult in good health.

This sequence joins TRBV9 and TRBJ1-2, with D tentatively TRBD1 (5 bases). The ends were cut back, 4 bases at V and 4 bases at J, with 11 bases in the middle. This CDR3 comprises 13 residues. Germline CDR1 SGDLS, CDR2 YYNGEE. The CDR3 loop is CASSPGDGYGYTF. As DNA, the CDR3 is TGTGCCAGCAGCCCTGGGGACGGCTATGGCTACACCTTC.

The chain has TRBV28 and TRBJ1-1; D gene ambiguous. Trimming took 2 bases from V and 12 from J, leaving 19 bases between them. The CDR3 extends over 14 amino acids. CDR1 MDHEN and CDR2 SYDVKM come from the germline V gene. DNA for the CDR3: TGTGCCAGCAGTTTAAAACAGCAGGCATATCTAACTTTCTTT. Translating gives CASSLKQQAYLTFF. Combining the CDR3 with reference TRBV28 and TRBJ1-1 gives the whole variable domain DVKVTQSSRYLVKRTGEKVFLECVQDMDHENMFWYRQDPGLGLRLIYFSYDVKMKEKGDIPEGYSVSREKKERFSLILESASTNQTSMYLCASSLKQQAYLTFFGQGTRLTVV.

The CDR3 DNA reads as TGTGCCAGCAGCCAGTCCGGTAGCGGGGGGGCCGGGTACGAGCAGTACTTC. Translated: CASSQSGSGGAGYEQYF. This chain links TRBV7-2 with TRBJ2-7; 11 bases fit TRBD2. The V and J ends lost 5 bases and 4 bases, in that order; junction bases with no gene match: 13. CDR1 and CDR2 (germline): SGHTA, FQGNSA. The CDR3 is 17 residues long.

This clone appeared a single time. V and J are TRBV6-5 and TRBJ1-2; 7 bases are shared with TRBD1. V trimming: 6 bases; J trimming: 8 bases; junction bases outside the gene matches: 9. This CDR3 region has 13 residues. CDR1 is MNHEY, CDR2 SVGAGI, per germline. The CDR3 nucleotides read TGTGCCAGCAGCTATAACAGGGGCTTAGGCTACACCTTC. This codes for CASSYNRGLGYTF.

A single count supports this clone. The chain uses TRBV28 and TRBJ1-2, with 7 bases matching TRBD1. The CDR3 is 13 amino acids. V trimming: 2 bases; J trimming: 6 bases; junction bases outside the gene matches: 3. Germline V gene lookup returns CDR1 MDHEN and CDR2 SYDVKM. The CDR3 DNA sequence: TGTGCCAGCAGTTTAGCAGGGGGGGATGGCTACACCTTC. Encoded protein: CASSLAGGDGYTF.

The chain combines TRBV19 with TRBJ1-5; D call uncertain. Between the trimmed V and J ends, which lost 10 bases and 5 bases, there was a span of 15 bases. The CDR3 runs 13 residues. Germline V CDR1 and CDR2: LNHDA, SQIVND (reference sequence). CDR3 DNA: TGTGCCACACGGGTGGCAGCGGATCAGCCCCAGCATTTT. This translates into CATRVAADQPQHF.

The CDR3 DNA reads as TGTGCCATCAGTGAGTCGGACAGCTCCTACGAGCAGTACTTC. Translating it yields CAISESDSSYEQYF. The genes are TRBV10-3 and TRBJ2-7; possible D gene TRBD1, 6 bases. With 0 bases removed from V and 0 bases from J, the gap between germline ends came to 6 bases. In germline, CDR1 is ENHRY, CDR2 SYGVKD. The CDR3 totals 14 residues.

J is TRBJ1-2 and V is TRBV9; possibly TRBD1 for D (6 bases). V was trimmed by 4 bases and J by 2 bases, leaving 12 bases between them. Germline CDR1 and CDR2: SGDLS and YYNGEE. The CDR3 length is 14 residues. The CDR3 DNA follows: TGTGCCAGCAGCCCACAAGGGGGAAACTATGGCTACACCTTC. Translation gives CASSPQGGNYGYTF.

The chain is built from TRBV2 and TRBJ1-1; D is uncertain. The CDR3 totals 12 residues. V was cut by 1 base and J by 6 bases, with 6 bases left in between. Germline V gives CDR1 SNHLY, CDR2 FYNNEI. In nucleotides, the CDR3 is TGTGCCAGCAGTGAAGTTCGCCCTGAAGCTTTCTTT. Translation gives CASSEVRPEAFF.

The rearrangement uses TRBV27 and TRBJ2-3; D is possibly TRBD1 (7 bases). CDR3 length equals 14 residues. Germline V gives CDR1 MNHEY, CDR2 SMNVEV (reference sequence). V was pared by 7 bases and J by 8 bases, with 19 bases between. CDR3 protein: CASTRAGGFGTQYF. CDR3 sequence (DNA): TGTGCCAGCACCCGCGCAGGGGGGTTTGGTACGCAGTATTTT.